Given below is one TCR beta chain in context. Its cognate antigen is unknown. V lost 5 bases to trimming and J lost 2 bases, with 18 bases between them. CDR1 is SEHNR, CDR2 FQNEAQ, per germline (reference sequence). The CDR3 is made up of 17 amino acids. The data originate from a study of shared clonotypes between healthy human individuals. Data came from immunoSEQ multiplex PCR; TCRdb stores just in-frame clones and leaves some out. The repertoire has approximately 640,000 clones, roughly 87% of them found once; the top ten carry more than 30%. General study points: Approximately 4.9% of naive CD4 clonotypes were shared across a handful of donors. Rarefaction curves obtained for sorted subsets showed sequencing incomplete despite large depth.

The sequencing input was memory CD8+ T cells from PBMCs. Subset noted: CD45RO+ cells pooled with CCR7-negative TemRA cells. The chain uses TRBV7-9 and TRBJ2-2, with D unclear. The receptor was derived from a man younger than 30 in good health. Some clones in this sample may be carry-over from other donors' samples. The DNA for the CDR3 is TGTGCCAGCAGCCACCTACCTATTAGGGCAAACACCGGGGAGCTGTTTTTT. Amino acids: CASSHLPIRANTGELFF.